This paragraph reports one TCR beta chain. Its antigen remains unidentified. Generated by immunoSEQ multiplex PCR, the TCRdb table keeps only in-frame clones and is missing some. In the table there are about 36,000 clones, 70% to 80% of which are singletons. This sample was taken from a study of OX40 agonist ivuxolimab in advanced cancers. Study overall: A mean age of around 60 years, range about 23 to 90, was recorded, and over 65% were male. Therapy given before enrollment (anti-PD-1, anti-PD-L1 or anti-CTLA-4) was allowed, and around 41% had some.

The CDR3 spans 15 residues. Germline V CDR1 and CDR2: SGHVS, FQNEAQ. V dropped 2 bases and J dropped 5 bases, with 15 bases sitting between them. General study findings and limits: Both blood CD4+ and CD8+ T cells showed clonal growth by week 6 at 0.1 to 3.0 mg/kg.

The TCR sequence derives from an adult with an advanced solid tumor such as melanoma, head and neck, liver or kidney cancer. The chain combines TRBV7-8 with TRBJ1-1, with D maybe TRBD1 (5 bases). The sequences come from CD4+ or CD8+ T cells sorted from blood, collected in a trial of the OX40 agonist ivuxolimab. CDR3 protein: CASSLILVGETEAFF. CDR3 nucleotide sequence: TGTGCCAGCAGCTTAATCTTGGTAGGGGAAACTGAAGCTTTCTTT. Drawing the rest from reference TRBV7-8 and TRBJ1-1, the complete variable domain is GAGVSQSPRYKVAKRGQDVALRCDPISGHVSLFWYQQALGQGPEFLTYFQNEAQLDKSGLPSDRFFAERPEGSVSTLKIQRTQQEDSAVYLCASSLILVGETEAFFGQGTRLTVV.